This TCR beta chain was retrieved from a study of graft-versus-host responses after intestinal transplantation. Overall study: Every recipient had anti-thymocyte globulin induction and three to four years of tacrolimus plus steroids.

The study's findings and limits: In recipient marrow, GvH clones were found, and some appeared first in ileum or blood.

Of note for this clone: Its antigen is still unknown.

Germline V gene data show CDR1 as MDHEN and CDR2 as SYDVKM. J lost 5 bases, V lost 5 bases, and 5 bases had no gene match. CDR3 size: 14 residues. Sequencing was performed with immunoSEQ multiplex PCR; in TCRdb, only in-frame clones are kept and a portion is missing. The data hold more than 100,000 clones, with 85% to 95% observed a single time. V gene TRBV28 combines with J gene TRBJ1-3; 8 positions match TRBD1. The sequencing here drew on unstimulated CD4+ T cells sorted from spleen or lymph node cells, taken before intestinal transplant. The TCR was taken from a human donor who received an intestinal transplant. CDR3 DNA sequence: TGTGCCAGCAGTCCAGGGGGCAGCAGAAACACCATATATTTT. It codes for CASSPGGSRNTIYF. Based on the CDR3 plus reference TRBV28 and TRBJ1-3, the full variable domain is DVKVTQSSRYLVKRTGEKVFLECVQDMDHENMFWYRQDPGLGLRLIYFSYDVKMKEKGDIPEGYSVSREKKERFSLILESASTNQTSMYLCASSPGGSRNTIYFGEGSWLTVV.